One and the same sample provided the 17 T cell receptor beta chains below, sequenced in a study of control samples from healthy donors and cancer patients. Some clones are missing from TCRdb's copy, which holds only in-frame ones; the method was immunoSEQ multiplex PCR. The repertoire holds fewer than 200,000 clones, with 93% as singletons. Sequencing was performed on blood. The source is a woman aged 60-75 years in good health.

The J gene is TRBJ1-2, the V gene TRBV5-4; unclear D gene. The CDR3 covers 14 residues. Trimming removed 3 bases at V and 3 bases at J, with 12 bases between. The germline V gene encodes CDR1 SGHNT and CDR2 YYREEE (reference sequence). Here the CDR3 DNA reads TGTGCCAGCAGCTACCGAGAGGGTTACTATGGCTACACCTTC. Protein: CASSYREGYYGYTF.

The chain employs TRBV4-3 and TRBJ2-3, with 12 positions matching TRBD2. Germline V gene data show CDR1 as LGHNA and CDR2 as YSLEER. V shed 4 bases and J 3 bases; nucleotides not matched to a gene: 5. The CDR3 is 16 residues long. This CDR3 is CASSPPTSGGTDTQYF. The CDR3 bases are TGCGCCAGCAGCCCCCCGACTAGCGGGGGTACAGATACGCAGTATTTT.

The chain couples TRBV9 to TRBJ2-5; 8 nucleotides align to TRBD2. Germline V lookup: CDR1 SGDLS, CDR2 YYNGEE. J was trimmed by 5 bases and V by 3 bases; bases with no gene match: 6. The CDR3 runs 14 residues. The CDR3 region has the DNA TGTGCCAGCAGCGCCGCGGGGGGCTGGGAGACCCAGTACTTC. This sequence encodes CASSAAGGWETQYF.

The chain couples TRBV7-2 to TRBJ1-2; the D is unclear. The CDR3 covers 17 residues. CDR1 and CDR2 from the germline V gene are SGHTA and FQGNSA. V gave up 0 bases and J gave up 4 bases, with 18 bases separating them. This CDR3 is CASSLAPSDTLFYGYTF. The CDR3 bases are TGTGCCAGCAGCTTAGCCCCCTCAGACACGCTATTCTATGGCTACACCTTC.

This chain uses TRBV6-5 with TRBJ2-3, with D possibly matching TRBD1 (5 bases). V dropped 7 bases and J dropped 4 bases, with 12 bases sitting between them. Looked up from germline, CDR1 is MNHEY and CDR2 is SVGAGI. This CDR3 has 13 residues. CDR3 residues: CASTGLYPDTQYF. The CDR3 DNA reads TGTGCCAGCACAGGGCTGTACCCAGATACGCAGTATTTT.

The CDR3 DNA sequence: TGTGCCAGCAGCCAATCCGGGACAGGGCCCTACAATGAGCAGTTCTTC. This gives the protein CASSQSGTGPYNEQFF. J is TRBJ2-1 and V is TRBV3-1 (or the pseudogene TRBV3-2); TRBD1 matches 9 bases. Trimming took 2 bases from V and 2 from J; bases not matched to a gene: 4. Per germline, CDR1 LGHDT and CDR2 YNNKEL (reference sequence). This CDR3 is built from 16 residues.

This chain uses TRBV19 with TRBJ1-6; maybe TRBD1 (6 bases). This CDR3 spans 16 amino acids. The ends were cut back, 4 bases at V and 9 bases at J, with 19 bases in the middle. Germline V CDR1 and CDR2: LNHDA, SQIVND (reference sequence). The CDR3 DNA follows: TGTGCCAGTAGTACCGAGGGGGTAAGACGAATTTCACCCCTCCACTTT. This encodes CASSTEGVRRISPLHF.

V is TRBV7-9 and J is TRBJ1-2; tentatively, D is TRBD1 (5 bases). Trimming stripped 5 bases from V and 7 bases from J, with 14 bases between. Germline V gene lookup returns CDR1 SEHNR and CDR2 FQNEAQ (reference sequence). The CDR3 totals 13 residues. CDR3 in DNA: TGTGCCAGCAGCGGGGCCCTGCCTTTTGGCTACACCTTC. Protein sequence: CASSGALPFGYTF.

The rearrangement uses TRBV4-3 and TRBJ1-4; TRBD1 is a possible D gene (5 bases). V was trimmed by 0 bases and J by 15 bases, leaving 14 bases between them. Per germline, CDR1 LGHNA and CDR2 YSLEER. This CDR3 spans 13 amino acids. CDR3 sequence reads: CASSQEGRERVFF. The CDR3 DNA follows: TGCGCCAGCAGCCAAGAGGGCAGGGAAAGGGTGTTTTTT.

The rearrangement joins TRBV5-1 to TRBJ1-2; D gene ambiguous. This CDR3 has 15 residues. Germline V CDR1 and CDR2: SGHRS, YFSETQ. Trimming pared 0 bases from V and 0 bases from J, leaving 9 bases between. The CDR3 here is CASSLDGTANYGYTF. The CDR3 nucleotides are TGCGCCAGCAGCTTGGATGGCACCGCTAACTATGGCTACACCTTC. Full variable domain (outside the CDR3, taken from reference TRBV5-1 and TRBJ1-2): KAGVTQTPRYLIKTRGQQVTLSCSPISGHRSVSWYQQTPGQGLQFLFEYFSETQRNKGNFPGRFSGRQFSNSRSEMNVSTLELGDSALYLCASSLDGTANYGYTFGSGTRLTVV.

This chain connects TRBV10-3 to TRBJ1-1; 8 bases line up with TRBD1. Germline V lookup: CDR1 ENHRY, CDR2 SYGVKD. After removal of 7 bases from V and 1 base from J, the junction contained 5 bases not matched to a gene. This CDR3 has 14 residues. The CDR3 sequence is CAITQGVRNTEAFF. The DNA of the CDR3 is TGTGCCATCACACAGGGGGTAAGGAACACTGAAGCTTTCTTT.

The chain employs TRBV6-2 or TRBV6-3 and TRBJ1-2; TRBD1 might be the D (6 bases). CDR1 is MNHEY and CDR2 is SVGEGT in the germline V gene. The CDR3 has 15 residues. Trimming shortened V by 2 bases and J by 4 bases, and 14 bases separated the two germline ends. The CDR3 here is CASSYGGQAFYGYTF. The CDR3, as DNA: TGTGCCAGCAGTTACGGGGGACAAGCATTCTATGGCTACACCTTC.

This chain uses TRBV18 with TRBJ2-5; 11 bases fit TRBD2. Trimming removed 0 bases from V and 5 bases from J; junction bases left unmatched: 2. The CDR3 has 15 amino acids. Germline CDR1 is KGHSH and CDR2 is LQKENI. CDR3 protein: CASSPPTSGGETQYF. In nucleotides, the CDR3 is TGTGCCAGCTCACCACCCACTAGCGGGGGTGAGACCCAGTACTTC.

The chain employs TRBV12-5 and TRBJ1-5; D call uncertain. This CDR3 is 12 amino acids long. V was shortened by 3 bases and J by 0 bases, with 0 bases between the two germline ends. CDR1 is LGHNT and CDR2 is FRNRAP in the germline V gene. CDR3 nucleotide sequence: TGTGCTAGTGGTTTTAGCAATCAGCCCCAGCATTTT. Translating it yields CASGFSNQPQHF.

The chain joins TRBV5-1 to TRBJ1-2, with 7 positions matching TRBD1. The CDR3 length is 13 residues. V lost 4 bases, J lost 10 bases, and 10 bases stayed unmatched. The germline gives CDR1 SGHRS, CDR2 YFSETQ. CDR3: CASSAGTARDYTF. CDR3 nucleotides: TGCGCCAGCAGCGCTGGGACAGCTCGGGACTACACCTTC.

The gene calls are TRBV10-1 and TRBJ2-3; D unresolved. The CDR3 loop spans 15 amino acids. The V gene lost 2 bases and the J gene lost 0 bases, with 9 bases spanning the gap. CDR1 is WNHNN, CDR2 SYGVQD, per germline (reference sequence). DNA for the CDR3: TGCGCCAGCAGTGAGAGGAGACACAGCACAGATACGCAGTATTTT. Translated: CASSERRHSTDTQYF.

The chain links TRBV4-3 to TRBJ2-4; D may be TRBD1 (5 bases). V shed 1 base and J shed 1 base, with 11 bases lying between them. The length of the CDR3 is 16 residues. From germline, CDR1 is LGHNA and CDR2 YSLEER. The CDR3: CASSQADRLAKNIQYF. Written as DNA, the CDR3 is TGCGCCAGCAGCCAAGCAGACAGACTGGCCAAAAACATTCAGTACTTC.